The entry below describes one T cell receptor (beta chain). Between the trimmed V and J ends, which lost 5 bases and 0 bases, there was a span of 15 bases. Germline V lookup: CDR1 SGHVS, CDR2 FQNEAQ. This CDR3 is built from 16 residues. This entry belongs to a study of blood T cell repertoires in COVID-19. About the study: COVID-19 samples collected from the United States, Italy and Spain covered acute and convalescent phases. T cells, B-cell-depleted T cells, or PBMCs supplied cDNA or gDNA.

Sequencing used immunoSEQ multiplex PCR; TCRdb keeps in-frame clones, though not all of them. The sample records over 350,000 clones, about 85% being singletons. Material: PBMCs or T cells enriched from blood (not recorded which). The chain links TRBV7-8 to TRBJ2-3, with D possibly matching TRBD2 (6 bases). This receptor was obtained from a woman aged 18-29 years with acute COVID-19. DNA for the CDR3: TGTGCCAGCAGCCCCCGTATTAGCGGAAGCACAGATACGCAGTATTTT. This encodes CASSPRISGSTDTQYF.